The 15 T cell receptor beta chains below come from one sample, sequenced in a study of low-dose radiotherapy and immunotherapy resistance in tumors. First-strand cDNA relied on TRAV- and TRBV-specific primers spanning alpha and beta chains. TCRs were amplified for approximately 21 PCR cycles with a constant-region primer and V-primer adapter. A single record per CDR3 protein comes from TCRdb applying MiXCR to the reads. The data hold around 84,000 distinct CDR3 sequences, with over 15% observed a single time. The time point denotes: after trial treatment. The treatment: LDRT plus nivolumab, ipilimumab, low-dose cyclophosphamide and aspirin (RACIN trial). Specimen: PBMCs, collected after low-dose radiotherapy plus immunotherapy. These receptors originate from a male donor with prostate cancer.

This clonotype has at least ten counts. The chain is built from TRBV2 and TRBJ1-2, with D maybe TRBD1 (6 bases). The CDR3 consists of 11 residues. V was trimmed by 8 bases and J by 4 bases, leaving 8 bases between them. Germline V gene data show CDR1 as SNHLY and CDR2 as FYNNEI. CDR3 in DNA: TGTGCCAGCGGACAGTCCTATGGCTACACCTTC. This codes for CASGQSYGYTF.

This clonotype has a count of ten or more. This sequence joins TRBV7-3 and TRBJ2-1; 9 nucleotides line up with TRBD2. CDR1 SGHTA and CDR2 FQGTGA come from the germline V gene. V shed 2 bases and J 5 bases; nucleotides not matched to a gene: 4. The CDR3 totals 15 residues. Here the CDR3 DNA reads TGTGCCAGCAGCTTAGTAGCGGGAGAGAACAATGAGCAGTTCTTC. Residues: CASSLVAGENNEQFF.

At least ten counts were recorded for this clonotype. The chain employs TRBV12-3 or TRBV12-4 and TRBJ2-1; no clear D gene. The V gene lost 2 bases and the J gene lost 6 bases, with 14 bases spanning the gap. CDR3 length: 15 residues. The CDR3 loop is CASSLKAGNLNEQFF. For the CDR3, the DNA is TGTGCCAGCAGTTTAAAGGCAGGCAACCTCAATGAGCAGTTCTTC.

The rearrangement links TRBV19 to TRBJ2-1; D gene unclear. Germline CDR1 LNHDA, CDR2 SQIVND (reference sequence). V lost 5 bases to trimming and J lost 0 bases, with 8 bases between them. The CDR3 totals 14 residues. CDR3: CASSPPPSYNEQFF. In nucleotides, the CDR3 is TGTGCCAGTAGTCCCCCACCCTCCTACAATGAGCAGTTCTTC. The variable domain in full, with the rest retrieved from reference TRBV19 and TRBJ2-1, is DGGITQSPKYLFRKEGQNVTLSCEQNLNHDAMYWYRQDPGQGLRLIYYSQIVNDFQKGDIAEGYSVSREKKESFPLTVTSAQKNPTAFYLCASSPPPSYNEQFFGPGTRLTVL.

This clonotype was seen at least ten times. The chain recombines TRBV7-9 with TRBJ2-5; 9 nucleotides agree with TRBD2. This CDR3 is built from 17 residues. Germline V gives CDR1 SEHNR, CDR2 FQNEAQ (reference sequence). V lost 8 bases, J lost 4 bases, and 17 bases stayed unmatched. The CDR3 here is CASRPPLSGSNIETQYF. The DNA for the CDR3 is TGTGCCAGCCGACCCCCCCTTAGCGGGAGTAACATAGAGACCCAGTACTTC.

A note on this clonotype: A read error may account for a junction end that differs from germline. V usage is TRBV27 and J usage is TRBJ2-7, with D tentatively TRBD2 (7 bases). Per germline, CDR1 MNHEY and CDR2 SMNVEV (reference sequence). CDR3 length: 15 residues. The CDR3 reads CASSLAGGGAYQQYF. CDR3 nucleotides: TGTGCCAGCAGTTTAGCCGGAGGGGGGGCCTACCAGCAGTACTTC.

The table lists this clonotype with many counts. V usage is TRBV11-2 and J usage is TRBJ2-1; weak D call: TRBD2 (6 bases). The CDR3 runs to 16 residues. Trimming shortened V by 0 bases and J by 6 bases, and 15 bases separated the two germline ends. Germline V gene sequence: CDR1 SGHAT, CDR2 FQNNGV. For the CDR3, the DNA is TGTGCCAGCAGCTTAGAGTCCGGGGGACGGGCCAATGAGCAGTTCTTC. Its protein product is CASSLESGGRANEQFF.

This chain joins TRBV28 and TRBJ1-2; 11 positions agree with TRBD1. V shed 6 bases, J shed 6 bases, and the junction held 12 bases outside the gene matches. The germline gives CDR1 MDHEN, CDR2 SYDVKM. There are 16 residues in the CDR3. The CDR3: CASSIRGTGGRNGYTF. In DNA form, the CDR3 reads TGTGCCAGCAGCATAAGAGGGACAGGGGGAAGGAATGGCTACACCTTC.

The gene calls are TRBV2 and TRBJ2-3; possibly TRBD1 for D (6 bases). Germline V gives CDR1 SNHLY, CDR2 FYNNEI. The V gene lost 3 bases and the J gene lost 6 bases, with 13 bases spanning the gap. CDR3 length: 14 amino acids. The CDR3, as DNA: TGTGCCAGCAGTGAGACAGGCACATGGGATACGCAGTATTTT. This translates into CASSETGTWDTQYF. The variable domain in full, with the rest retrieved from reference TRBV2 and TRBJ2-3, is EPEVTQTPSHQVTQMGQEVILRCVPISNHLYFYWYRQILGQKVEFLVSFYNNEISEKSEIFDDQFSVERPDGSNFTLKIRSTKLEDSAMYFCASSETGTWDTQYFGPGTRLTVL.

This clonotype was found many times. The rearrangement uses TRBV29-1 and TRBJ2-3; D ambiguous. Germline V gene sequence: CDR1 SQVTM, CDR2 ANQGSEA. V was shortened by 4 bases and J by 7 bases, with 15 bases between the two germline ends. CDR3 length: 13 amino acids. The CDR3 bases are TGCAGCGTTGTGCCGTCCGAGTACCATACGCAGTATTTT. It codes for CSVVPSEYHTQYF.

This clonotype was detected ten times or more. The chain combines TRBV9 with TRBJ2-1, with D perhaps matching TRBD2 (5 bases). CDR1 is SGDLS and CDR2 is YYNGEE in the germline V gene. The CDR3 is 15 amino acids. Between the trimmed V and J ends, which lost 4 bases and 2 bases, there was a span of 13 bases. The CDR3 is CASSFEDSTYNEQFF. The CDR3 DNA sequence: TGTGCCAGCAGCTTCGAGGACTCAACCTACAATGAGCAGTTCTTC.

This clonotype was seen repeatedly, ten times or more. V usage is TRBV28 and J usage is TRBJ1-3; the D is unclear. This CDR3 is built from 12 residues. V shed 3 bases and J shed 4 bases, with 4 bases lying between them. The germline V gene encodes CDR1 MDHEN and CDR2 SYDVKM. The CDR3 reads CASSLVGNTIYF. In DNA, the CDR3 is TGTGCCAGCAGTTTGGTCGGAAACACCATATATTTT.

J is TRBJ2-7 and V is TRBV4-1; D not certain. Trimming took off 0 bases at V and 3 bases at J, with 9 bases between the two ends. Per germline, CDR1 MGHRA and CDR2 YSYEKL. CDR3 length: 14 amino acids. The CDR3: CASSQDRADYEQYF. CDR3 bases: TGCGCCAGCAGCCAAGATAGGGCCGACTACGAGCAGTACTTC.

This clonotype was detected ten times or more. This chain connects TRBV14 to TRBJ2-3; no definite D call. Deletions cut 0 bases from V and 6 bases from J, with 4 bases between. The CDR3 totals 12 residues. Germline V gene sequence: CDR1 SGHDN, CDR2 FVKESK. The CDR3 coding sequence is TGTGCCAGCAGCCAAGATTTCGATACGCAGTATTTT. This gives the protein CASSQDFDTQYF.

This clonotype occurred many times. The V and J genes are TRBV7-2 and TRBJ2-7; the match to TRBD2 covers 9 bases. CDR3 length equals 14 residues. Germline CDR1 and CDR2: SGHTA and FQGNSA. The junction had 4 bases not matched to a gene; V was cut back by 5 bases and J by 2 bases. The chain's CDR3 is CASSRLAEPYEQYF. The CDR3 DNA follows: TGTGCCAGCAGCCGACTAGCGGAGCCCTACGAGCAGTACTTC.